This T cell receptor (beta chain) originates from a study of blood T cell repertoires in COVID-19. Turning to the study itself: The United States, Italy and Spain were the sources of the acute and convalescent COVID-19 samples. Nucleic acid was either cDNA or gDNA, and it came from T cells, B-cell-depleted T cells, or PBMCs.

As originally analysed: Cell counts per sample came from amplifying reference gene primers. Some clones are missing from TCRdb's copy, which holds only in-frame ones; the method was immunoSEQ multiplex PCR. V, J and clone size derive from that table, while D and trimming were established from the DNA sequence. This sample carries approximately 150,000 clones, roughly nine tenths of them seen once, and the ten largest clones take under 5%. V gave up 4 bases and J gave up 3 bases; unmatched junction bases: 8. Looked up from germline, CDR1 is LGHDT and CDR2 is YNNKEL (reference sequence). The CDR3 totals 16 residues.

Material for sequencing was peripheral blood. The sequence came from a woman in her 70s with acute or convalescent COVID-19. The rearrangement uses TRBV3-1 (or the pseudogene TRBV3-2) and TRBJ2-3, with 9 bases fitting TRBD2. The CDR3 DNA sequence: TGTGCCAGCAGCCGCCGCGGGGGGGTGGGGACAGATACGCAGTATTTT. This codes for CASSRRGGVGTDTQYF.